This T cell receptor beta chain was identified during a study of vaccination effects on CD4 cells after COVID-19. Note on this clone: The antigen is not known.

Ahead of sequencing, the ViraFEST assay grew antigen-specific CD4+ T cells using viral peptide pools. Around day 10 of culture, CD4+ T cells were separated out. Assay used: immunoSEQ multiplex PCR; TCRdb lists only in-frame clones, some missing. The top ten clones hold less than 3% of a sample with tens of thousands of clones, about four fifths of them seen once. V lost 2 bases and J 6 bases, leaving 8 bases between the germline ends. The CDR3 runs 12 residues. The germline V gene encodes CDR1 SGHDT and CDR2 YYEEEE. Study-level findings and limits: Whether induced by infection or by vaccine, clones showed marked clonal contraction late after vaccination. Common cold coronaviruses were cross-recognized by only 1 of 255 vaccine-induced clones in healthy vaccinees.

The chain couples TRBV5-6 to TRBJ1-2, with a weak D call TRBD1 (5 bases). Sequencing was performed on CD4+ T cells from PBMCs cultured with HCoV-229E spike peptides, taken before COVID-19 vaccination. The receptor's source is a human donor who received a COVID-19 vaccine. DNA for the CDR3: TGTGCCAGCAGCTTTGGCAGGGATGGCTACACCTTC. Translated, it gives CASSFGRDGYTF.